Below, one T cell receptor (beta chain) is given with its context. Its antigen is unknown. Amplification used 60 Vbeta primers and 13 Jbeta primers. TCRdb's table, derived via immunoSEQ multiplex PCR, lists solely in-frame clones and lacks some. This table has under 150,000 clones, about 80% appearing once. These data are taken from a study of cytomegalovirus exposure and HLA in healthy donors. Turning to the study itself: Assignment to the Caucasian-associated ancestry cluster applied to about 80% of the roughly 400 genotyped donors. General study results and limits: A missense variant in DCLRE1C was later tied to TCR beta V- and J-gene trimming.

CDR1 and CDR2 from the germline V gene are SGHRS and YFSETQ. This CDR3 region has 15 residues. With V trimmed by 4 bases and J by 4 bases, 6 bases remained unmatched. Sequenced input: PBMCs. V is TRBV5-1 and J is TRBJ2-3, with TRBD2 identical over 10 bases. The sequence was collected from a man aged 25-45 years in good health and CMV-seropositive. In DNA, the CDR3 is TGCGCCAGCAGCACTCAAGCGGGAGGGGCAGATACGCAGTATTTT. Protein sequence: CASSTQAGGADTQYF. Full variable domain (missing parts from reference TRBV5-1 and TRBJ2-3): KAGVTQTPRYLIKTRGQQVTLSCSPISGHRSVSWYQQTPGQGLQFLFEYFSETQRNKGNFPGRFSGRQFSNSRSEMNVSTLELGDSALYLCASSTQAGGADTQYFGPGTRLTVL.